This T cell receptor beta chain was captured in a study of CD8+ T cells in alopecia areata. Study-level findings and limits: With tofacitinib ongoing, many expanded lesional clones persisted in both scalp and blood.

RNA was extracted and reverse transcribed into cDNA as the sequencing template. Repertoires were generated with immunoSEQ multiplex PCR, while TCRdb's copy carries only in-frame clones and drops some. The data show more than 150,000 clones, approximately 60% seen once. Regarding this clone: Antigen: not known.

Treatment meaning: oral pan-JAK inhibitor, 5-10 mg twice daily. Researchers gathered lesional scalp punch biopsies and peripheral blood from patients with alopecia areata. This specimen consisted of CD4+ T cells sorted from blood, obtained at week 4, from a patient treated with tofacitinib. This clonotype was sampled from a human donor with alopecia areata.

CDR3: CASRYRALNSPLHF. The CDR3 coding sequence is TGTGCCAGCAGATACCGGGCCCTAAATTCACCCCTCCACTTT. The V and J genes are TRBV28 and TRBJ1-6; D unclear. Looked up from germline, CDR1 is MDHEN and CDR2 is SYDVKM. V gave up 6 bases and J gave up 7 bases, with 13 bases separating them. The CDR3 sequence is 14 residues long.